These 32 T cell receptor beta chains came from one sample sequenced in a study of blood T cell repertoires in COVID-19 (TCRdb year 2020). The library was prepared using the immunoSEQ multiplex PCR assay. TCRdb limited this immuneACCESS table to in-frame rearrangements with V and J called. A share of clones is missing; checked studies link under half to unresolved V genes, and the rest is unexplained. This sample gives roughly 15,000 clones in total; around 69% of them show up just once. The ten largest clones add up to more than 20% of the sample. Sequenced: peripheral blood. All receptors come from a boy between 2 and 10 years old with active or convalescent COVID-19.

The chain links TRBV3-1 (or the pseudogene TRBV3-2) to TRBJ2-5; a possible D gene is TRBD1 (5 bases). Trimming removed 4 bases from V and 2 bases from J, with 14 bases in between. The CDR3 totals 15 residues. Germline-derived CDR1 and CDR2 are LGHDT and YNNKEL (reference sequence). In nucleotides, the CDR3 is TGTGCCAGCAGCCGAAGCGCAGGGCCTCAAGAGACCCAGTACTTC. It codes for CASSRSAGPQETQYF.

The V and J genes are TRBV9 and TRBJ1-2; D gene uncertain. This CDR3 spans 15 amino acids. The V end lost 0 bases, the J end lost 4 bases, and 13 bases lay between the germline ends. Germline values: CDR1 SGDLS, CDR2 YYNGEE. CDR3 sequence (DNA): TGTGCCAGCAGCGTAGATCCGGGGTCCTCCTATGGCTACACCTTC. It yields the protein CASSVDPGSSYGYTF.

The gene calls are TRBV27 and TRBJ1-1; perhaps TRBD1 as D (5 bases). Germline values: CDR1 MNHEY, CDR2 SMNVEV (reference sequence). CDR3 size: 14 residues. Trimming removed 4 bases from V and 5 bases from J, with 14 bases in between. CDR3 nucleotide sequence: TGTGCCAGCAGTTCCCGCCGGGGGTGGACTGAAGCTTTCTTT. It is translated as CASSSRRGWTEAFF.

This clone was found once. The chain joins TRBV6-5 to TRBJ2-2, with TRBD1 identical over 7 bases. Losses at the gene ends were 6 bases for V and 7 bases for J; bases not matched to a gene: 8. Germline lookup yields CDR1 MNHEY and CDR2 SVGAGI. This CDR3 comprises 14 residues. The CDR3 sequence: CASRQTGVGGELFF. The CDR3 DNA sequence: TGTGCCAGCAGACAAACAGGGGTGGGCGGGGAGCTGTTTTTT.

The V call is TRBV27, the J call TRBJ2-3; TRBD2 matches 7 bases. CDR1 MNHEY and CDR2 SMNVEV come from the germline V gene (reference sequence). Trimming cost V 4 bases and J 0 bases; bases outside gene matches: 7. The CDR3 totals 16 residues. CDR3 sequence reads: CASSSPSGKSTDTQYF. CDR3 DNA: TGTGCCAGCAGTTCCCCCAGCGGGAAAAGCACAGATACGCAGTATTTT.

This clone was counted between two and nine times. This sequence joins TRBV4-1 and TRBJ2-7, with 8 bases lining up with TRBD2. Trimming removed 4 bases from V and 4 bases from J; junction bases left unmatched: 9. The length of the CDR3 is 15 residues. Germline CDR1 and CDR2: MGHRA and YSYEKL. CDR3 sequence: CASSPAPGLGYEQYV. CDR3 DNA: TGCGCCAGCAGCCCCGCCCCGGGACTAGGGTACGAGCAGTACGTC.

This clone was seen only a few times. The genes are TRBV27 and TRBJ1-5; TRBD1 might be the D (5 bases). V lost 3 bases, J lost 3 bases, and 12 bases lay in between. Germline loops: CDR1 MNHEY, CDR2 SMNVEV (reference sequence). The CDR3 is 15 amino acids. The CDR3, as DNA: TGTGCCAGCAGTTTTGGAGGGGCCTTCAATCAGCCCCAGCATTTT. Its translation is CASSFGGAFNQPQHF.

The chain is built from TRBV3-1 (or the pseudogene TRBV3-2) and TRBJ1-2, with TRBD1 matching over 7 bases. CDR1 is LGHDT, CDR2 YNNKEL, per germline (reference sequence). CDR3 length equals 14 residues. Germline trimming cut 2 bases from V and 1 base from J; bases unmatched to any gene: 1. The DNA of the CDR3 is TGTGCCAGCAGCCAACAGGGGGTTAACTATGGCTACACCTTC. Translation: CASSQQGVNYGYTF.

This clone has just a few counts. The rearrangement joins TRBV5-4 to TRBJ1-4, with 8 positions matching TRBD1. Germline CDR1 reads SGHNT; CDR2 reads YYREEE (reference sequence). The CDR3 is made up of 14 amino acids. V lost 4 bases, J lost 8 bases, and 7 bases stayed unmatched. This CDR3 reads CASSPGQGGEKLFF. The CDR3 DNA is TGTGCCAGCAGCCCCGGACAGGGTGGGGAAAAACTGTTTTTT.

V is TRBV7-9 and J is TRBJ1-3; D not resolved. Germline V gene lookup returns CDR1 SEHNR and CDR2 FQNEAQ (reference sequence). V lost 3 bases and J 0 bases, leaving 6 bases between the germline ends. This CDR3 is 14 amino acids long. The CDR3 sequence: CASSFVSSGNTIYF. The CDR3 DNA reads as TGTGCCAGCAGCTTCGTGAGCTCTGGAAACACCATATATTTT.

The chain uses TRBV5-1 and TRBJ2-1; tentatively, D is TRBD2 (6 bases). Deletions cut 5 bases from V and 2 bases from J, with 17 bases between. From germline, CDR1 is SGHRS and CDR2 YFSETQ. The CDR3 contains 16 residues. The CDR3 is CASRVGGVRAYNEQFF. CDR3 DNA: TGCGCCAGCAGAGTAGGCGGGGTTAGAGCCTACAATGAGCAGTTCTTC.

The chain uses TRBV9 and TRBJ2-7; 8 bases agree with TRBD2. Per germline, CDR1 SGDLS and CDR2 YYNGEE. The CDR3 sequence is 16 residues long. Trimming took 0 bases from V and 4 from J; bases not matched to a gene: 9. The CDR3 bases are TGTGCCAGCAGCGTAGGCGGGACTAGGTACGGGTACGAGCAGTACTTC. Translated: CASSVGGTRYGYEQYF.

The V gene is TRBV4-1, the J gene TRBJ2-3, with D unclear. Germline V CDR1 and CDR2: MGHRA, YSYEKL. The CDR3 totals 17 residues. Trimming pared 2 bases from V and 4 bases from J, leaving 19 bases between. DNA for the CDR3: TGCGCCAGCAGCCAAAAGATATTGGAAGTCCGGGCAGATACGCAGTATTTT. Its translation: CASSQKILEVRADTQYF.

The genes are TRBV27 and TRBJ2-3; a possible D gene is TRBD1 (6 bases). CDR1 and CDR2 (germline): MNHEY, SMNVEV (reference sequence). V lost 6 bases and J 2 bases, leaving 21 bases between the germline ends. This CDR3 is 17 amino acids long. Here the CDR3 DNA reads TGTGCCAGCAGGATTACACAGGGAAAAGGATACACAGATACGCAGTATTTT. Amino acids: CASRITQGKGYTDTQYF.

This clone was picked up a small number of times. The chain has TRBV30 and TRBJ2-2; no reliable D call. This CDR3 comprises 11 residues. Germline loops: CDR1 GTSNPN, CDR2 SVGIG (reference sequence). CDR3 region: CASLFTGELFF. CDR3 DNA sequence: TGTGCTTCCCTCTTCACCGGGGAGCTGTTTTTT. Looking up the rest from reference TRBV30 and TRBJ2-2 gives the full variable domain: SQTIHQWPATLVQPVGSPLSLECTVEGTSNPNLYWYRQAAGRGLQLLFYSVGIGQISSEVPQNLSASRPQDRQFILSSKKLLLSDSGFYLCASLFTGELFFGEGSRLTVL.

The rearrangement uses TRBV29-1 and TRBJ2-3; 14 bases line up with TRBD2. Trimming took 6 bases from V and 2 from J; bases not matched to a gene: 7. This CDR3 spans 16 amino acids. Germline V gene lookup returns CDR1 SQVTM and CDR2 ANQGSEA. The CDR3 DNA follows: TGCAGCGTGTCCGGGACTAGCGGGAGAGTCACAGATACGCAGTATTTT. Translating it yields CSVSGTSGRVTDTQYF.

This chain joins TRBV7-6 and TRBJ2-3; 12 bases line up with TRBD2. After removal of 2 bases from V and 15 bases from J, the junction contained 6 bases not matched to a gene. CDR1 SGHVS and CDR2 FNYEAQ come from the germline V gene. This CDR3 is built from 13 residues. The CDR3 spells CASSLSSGGASYF. CDR3 nucleotide sequence: TGTGCCAGCAGCTTATCTAGCGGGGGGGCCTCCTATTTT.

The chain couples TRBV28 to TRBJ1-5; 7 positions match TRBD1. The V segment lost 8 bases and the J segment 5 bases; nucleotides outside the gene matches: 6. The CDR3 runs to 13 residues. Looked up from germline, CDR1 is MDHEN and CDR2 is SYDVKM. The CDR3 DNA is TGTGCCAGCCAACAGGGGAACGATCAGCCCCAGCATTTT. This encodes CASQQGNDQPQHF.

V usage is TRBV5-1 and J usage is TRBJ2-5, with 8 bases aligning to TRBD1. The V gene's germline CDR1 is SGHRS and CDR2 YFSETQ. The CDR3 is made up of 16 amino acids. J was trimmed by 4 bases and V by 4 bases; bases with no gene match: 12. DNA for the CDR3: TGCGCCAGCAGCCTGGTGGGATACAGGGGGGCAGAGACCCAGTACTTC. This translates into CASSLVGYRGAETQYF.

The genes are TRBV30 and TRBJ2-7, with 7 bases aligning to TRBD2. The CDR3 runs to 14 residues. Germline CDR1 and CDR2: GTSNPN and SVGIG (reference sequence). Trimming removed 2 bases from V and 3 bases from J; junction bases left unmatched: 7. CDR3: CAWSRDYFLYEQYF. In nucleotides, the CDR3 is TGTGCCTGGAGTAGGGACTATTTCCTCTACGAGCAGTACTTC.

This clone is labeled as medium-sized. The rearrangement uses TRBV5-5 and TRBJ2-3; TRBD1 matches at 8 bases. V was pared by 4 bases and J by 5 bases, with 3 bases of the junction left unmatched. The CDR3 loop spans 13 amino acids. CDR1 and CDR2 (germline): SGHKS, YYEKEE (reference sequence). The CDR3 protein is CASSPTGGDTQYF. CDR3 nucleotides: TGTGCCAGCAGCCCCACAGGGGGAGATACGCAGTATTTT.

This clone was observed a few times. At one of its ends the junction is not consistent with the germline gene, which may arise from a read error. The gene calls are TRBV7-7 and TRBJ1-3; D gene ambiguous. Germline CDR1 is SSHAT and CDR2 is FNYEAQ (reference sequence). The length of the CDR3 is 13 residues. In DNA form, the CDR3 reads TGTGCTAGCAGCCCCTTTCTGGGAAACACCATATATTTT. Translating it yields CASSPFLGNTIYF.

V and J are TRBV25-1 and TRBJ2-5; tentative D call: TRBD1 (5 bases). Trimming stripped 4 bases from V and 0 bases from J, with 9 bases between. From germline, CDR1 is MGHDK and CDR2 SYGVNS. The CDR3 runs to 14 residues. CDR3 residues: CASSGTLYQETQYF. The CDR3 region has the DNA TGTGCCAGCAGTGGGACATTGTACCAAGAGACCCAGTACTTC.

There are a few counts of this clone. The chain uses TRBV18 and TRBJ2-7; D unclear. Germline CDR1 KGHSH, CDR2 LQKENI. This CDR3 region has 12 residues. Trimming pared 6 bases from V and 6 bases from J, leaving 12 bases between. CDR3 DNA sequence: TGTGCCAGCTCCCTCTACTCCGGCGAGCAGTACTTC. This sequence encodes CASSLYSGEQYF. The whole variable domain, remainder taken from reference TRBV18 and TRBJ2-7, is NAGVMQNPRHLVRRRGQEARLRCSPMKGHSHVYWYRQLPEEGLKFMVYLQKENIIDESGMPKERFSAEFPKEGPSILRIQQVVRGDSAAYFCASSLYSGEQYFGPGTRLTVT.

This sequence joins TRBV5-5 and TRBJ1-1; no definite D call. Trimming pared 0 bases from V and 11 bases from J, leaving 11 bases between. Per the germline V gene, CDR1 is SGHKS and CDR2 is YYEKEE (reference sequence). This CDR3 has 12 amino acids. CDR3 protein: CASSLDYYLAFF. CDR3 nucleotides: TGTGCCAGCAGCTTGGACTACTATCTGGCTTTCTTT.

This clone appeared a single time. CDR3 bases: TGTGCCACCCGGCCGGTGGGGCAGGGACTGAAAAAATACGAGCAGTACTTC. Translation: CATRPVGQGLKKYEQYF. The gene calls are TRBV15 and TRBJ2-7, with D maybe TRBD2 (6 bases). The V and J ends lost 8 bases and 4 bases respectively, with 27 bases between them. Germline assignment: CDR1 LNHNV and CDR2 YYDKDF (reference sequence). The CDR3 contains 17 residues.

This rearrangement joins TRBV2 to TRBJ2-7; 11 positions match TRBD1. The CDR3 length is 15 residues. Germline values: CDR1 SNHLY, CDR2 FYNNEI. The V gene end was trimmed by 8 bases and the J gene end by 0 bases; junction bases not matched to a gene: 6. CDR3 residues: CASSGGTGGSYEQYF. The DNA for the CDR3 is TGTGCCAGCTCGGGCGGGACAGGGGGCTCCTACGAGCAGTACTTC.

This clone has a single count. The gene calls are TRBV14 and TRBJ1-3, with D possibly TRBD1 on 6 matching bases. CDR3 size: 16 residues. Deletions cut 4 bases from V and 0 bases from J, with 13 bases between. Germline CDR1 SGHDN, CDR2 FVKESK. The CDR3 sequence is CASSPPGQYSGNTIYF. The CDR3 nucleotides are TGTGCCAGCAGCCCCCCGGGACAATACTCTGGAAACACCATATATTTT.

The V call is TRBV4-1, the J call TRBJ1-2; 7 bases align to TRBD1. The CDR3 runs to 18 residues. The trim removed 1 base at V and 8 bases at J, leaving 19 bases unmatched. Germline V lookup: CDR1 MGHRA, CDR2 YSYEKL. For the CDR3, the DNA is TGCGCCAGCAGCCAAGGGAGCTGGGACAGATCCACCTCAGGAGGCTACACCTTC. Translated, it gives CASSQGSWDRSTSGGYTF.

This chain joins TRBV4-3 and TRBJ1-1; tentative D call: TRBD1 (6 bases). The germline V and J ends were trimmed by 1 base and 2 bases, with 14 bases remaining between them. The CDR3 totals 16 residues. Germline V CDR1 and CDR2: LGHNA, YSLEER. Here the CDR3 DNA reads TGCGCCAGCAGCCAAGCCACCGACAGGAGTAACACTGAAGCTTTCTTT. Its translation is CASSQATDRSNTEAFF.

This chain connects TRBV30 to TRBJ1-6, with 8 bases matching TRBD1. The germline V gene has CDR1 GTSNPN and CDR2 SVGIG (reference sequence). With V trimmed by 5 bases and J by 5 bases, 8 bases remained unmatched. The CDR3 length is 15 residues. The CDR3, as DNA: TGTGCCTGGGGCCGAATGGGACAGGATAATTCACCCCTCCACTTT. Translated, it gives CAWGRMGQDNSPLHF.

This chain links TRBV6-5 with TRBJ1-6; D remains ambiguous. Per germline, CDR1 MNHEY and CDR2 SVGAGI. Trimming took off 6 bases at V and 8 bases at J, with 17 bases between the two ends. This CDR3 has 15 amino acids. The CDR3 nucleotides are TGTGCCAGCAGCCTATCTGCGGGGAGGGATTCACCCCTCCACTTT. Amino acid sequence: CASSLSAGRDSPLHF.